The 5 T cell receptor beta chains reported below all come from one sample, sequenced in a study of blood T cell repertoires in COVID-19. The repertoire was sequenced with immunoSEQ multiplex PCR; TCRdb's copy has only in-frame clones and lacks some. The table lists around 180,000 clones, approximately 86% of them singletons. The sample was peripheral blood. Receptor source: a man older than 75 with COVID-19, enrolled during active disease.

Concerning this clone: Other nucleotide sequences from this sample produce the same CDR3. The chain uses TRBV2 and TRBJ1-5; 10 positions match TRBD1. V shed 6 bases and J 3 bases; nucleotides not matched to a gene: 5. The CDR3 runs 15 residues. The germline CDR1 and CDR2 sequences are SNHLY and FYNNEI. CDR3 nucleotide sequence: TGTGCCAGCAGGGGGACAGGGGACTACAATCAGCCCCAGCATTTT. Its protein product is CASRGTGDYNQPQHF.

This clone was counted once. J is TRBJ1-2 and V is TRBV7-2, with 7 bases matching TRBD1. This CDR3 is 15 amino acids long. Germline V gives CDR1 SGHTA, CDR2 FQGNSA. The V and J ends lost 4 bases and 0 bases, in that order; junction bases with no gene match: 5. The CDR3 spells CASSYDRAPNYGYTF. CDR3 nucleotide sequence: TGTGCCAGCAGCTACGACAGGGCCCCTAACTATGGCTACACCTTC.

The rearrangement joins TRBV19 to TRBJ1-3; no firm D call. Germline loops: CDR1 LNHDA, CDR2 SQIVND (reference sequence). V gave up 4 bases and J gave up 1 base, with 2 bases separating them. The CDR3 length is 12 residues. The CDR3 reads CASSTSGNTIYF. CDR3 coding DNA: TGTGCCAGTAGTACATCTGGAAACACCATATATTTT.

The J gene is TRBJ2-5, the V gene TRBV5-1, with 7 bases matching TRBD2. Germline V CDR1 and CDR2: SGHRS, YFSETQ. The CDR3 has 15 amino acids. The ends lost 0 bases at V and 5 bases at J; junction bases unmatched: 7. This chain's CDR3 is CASSLGIGLEETQYF. In DNA, the CDR3 is TGCGCCAGCAGCTTGGGAATAGGACTAGAGGAGACCCAGTACTTC.

V is TRBV19 and J is TRBJ1-6; D gene uncertain. The V and J ends lost 2 bases and 7 bases respectively, with 9 bases between them. The CDR3 loop spans 14 amino acids. Germline V CDR1 and CDR2: LNHDA, SQIVND (reference sequence). CDR3 sequence: CASSIIVRNSPLHF. CDR3 DNA: TGTGCCAGTAGTATAATCGTGAGGAATTCACCCCTCCACTTT. Full variable domain (missing parts from reference TRBV19 and TRBJ1-6): DGGITQSPKYLFRKEGQNVTLSCEQNLNHDAMYWYRQDPGQGLRLIYYSQIVNDFQKGDIAEGYSVSREKKESFPLTVTSAQKNPTAFYLCASSIIVRNSPLHFGNGTRLTVT.